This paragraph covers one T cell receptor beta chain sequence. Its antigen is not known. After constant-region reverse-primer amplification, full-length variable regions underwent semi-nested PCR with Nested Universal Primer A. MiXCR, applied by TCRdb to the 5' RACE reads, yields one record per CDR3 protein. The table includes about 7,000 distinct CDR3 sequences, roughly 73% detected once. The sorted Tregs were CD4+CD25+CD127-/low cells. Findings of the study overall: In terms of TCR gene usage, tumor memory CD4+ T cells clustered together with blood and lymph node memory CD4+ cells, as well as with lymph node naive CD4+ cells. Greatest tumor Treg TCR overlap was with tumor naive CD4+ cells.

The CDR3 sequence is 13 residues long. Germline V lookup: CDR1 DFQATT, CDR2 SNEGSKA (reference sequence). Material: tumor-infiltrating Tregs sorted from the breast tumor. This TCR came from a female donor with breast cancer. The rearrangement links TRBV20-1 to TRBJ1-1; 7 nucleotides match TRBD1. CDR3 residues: CRPKPVDREGAFF. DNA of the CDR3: TGCAGACCTAAGCCAGTCGACAGGGAGGGAGCTTTCTTT.